This is a list of T cell receptor beta chains from one sample in a study of blood T cell repertoires in COVID-19. Assay used: immunoSEQ multiplex PCR; TCRdb lists only in-frame clones, some missing. This sample yields around 100,000 clones, of which 84% are seen a single time; 1.5% to 2.5% belongs to the top ten. Specimen: peripheral blood. The receptors originated from a man between 70 and 80 years old with active or convalescent COVID-19. Both conserved end residues are trimmed from each CDR3. The order of the fields is D gene, V gene, J gene, CDR3 protein. A D gene is named only where the DNA matches it firmly.

d_gene: .; v_gene: TRBV7-2; j_gene: TRBJ2-3; CDR3aa: ASSSGRGALGDTQY
d_gene: TRBD1; v_gene: TRBV7-2; j_gene: TRBJ1-4; CDR3aa: ASSLGDRDREKLF
d_gene: .; v_gene: TRBV28; j_gene: TRBJ2-3; CDR3aa: ASSPGGVDTQY
d_gene: .; v_gene: TRBV6-7; j_gene: TRBJ1-1; CDR3aa: ASSYSGVVKGEAF
d_gene: TRBD1; v_gene: TRBV29-1; j_gene: TRBJ1-1; CDR3aa: SAGTGEEAF
d_gene: .; v_gene: TRBV7-8; j_gene: TRBJ1-6; CDR3aa: ASSLAVTTSRSSYNSPLH
d_gene: .; v_gene: TRBV5-1; j_gene: TRBJ2-4; CDR3aa: ASSPTTGSNIQY
d_gene: TRBD1; v_gene: TRBV2; j_gene: TRBJ1-2; CDR3aa: ASTNGDRDGYT
d_gene: TRBD1; v_gene: TRBV6-5; j_gene: TRBJ1-2; CDR3aa: ASSYPDRVSGYT
d_gene: TRBD2; v_gene: TRBV6-6; j_gene: TRBJ2-1; CDR3aa: ASRTPGGQNEQF
d_gene: .; v_gene: TRBV25-1; j_gene: TRBJ2-1; CDR3aa: ASSENYPPNEQF
d_gene: TRBD2; v_gene: TRBV5-1; j_gene: TRBJ2-3; CDR3aa: ATTRGDTDTQY
d_gene: .; v_gene: TRBV11-2; j_gene: TRBJ2-2; CDR3aa: ASSLAGINTGELF
d_gene: .; v_gene: TRBV6-5; j_gene: TRBJ1-1; CDR3aa: ASSSRVTGSEAF
d_gene: .; v_gene: TRBV18; j_gene: TRBJ1-3; CDR3aa: ASSPGREDTIY
d_gene: TRBD1; v_gene: TRBV5-3; j_gene: TRBJ1-4; CDR3aa: ARSLFQGAEKLF
d_gene: .; v_gene: TRBV7-7; j_gene: TRBJ2-5; CDR3aa: ASSTKWMGPLEETQY
d_gene: TRBD1; v_gene: TRBV19; j_gene: TRBJ1-1; CDR3aa: ASSIENRGNTEAF
d_gene: .; v_gene: TRBV5-8; j_gene: TRBJ1-3; CDR3aa: ASSLRGSNTIY
d_gene: .; v_gene: TRBV6-5; j_gene: TRBJ1-6; CDR3aa: ASSDRWNNSPLH
d_gene: .; v_gene: TRBV18; j_gene: TRBJ1-3; CDR3aa: ASSTSGSSGNTIY
d_gene: .; v_gene: TRBV3-1/TRBV3-2; j_gene: TRBJ2-5; CDR3aa: ASSQNLGGRETQY
d_gene: .; v_gene: TRBV29-1; j_gene: TRBJ1-1; CDR3aa: SVPGRGNTEAF
d_gene: .; v_gene: TRBV28; j_gene: TRBJ2-6; CDR3aa: AGKDSGANALT
d_gene: TRBD1; v_gene: TRBV6-5; j_gene: TRBJ1-2; CDR3aa: ASSLPGGDGYT
d_gene: .; v_gene: TRBV7-9; j_gene: TRBJ2-6; CDR3aa: ASSLARGTLGSGANVLT
d_gene: TRBD1; v_gene: TRBV7-2; j_gene: TRBJ1-1; CDR3aa: ASGWQGALTEAF
d_gene: .; v_gene: TRBV18; j_gene: TRBJ1-1; CDR3aa: ASSPPGRTEAF
d_gene: .; v_gene: TRBV28; j_gene: TRBJ1-2; CDR3aa: ASSLSGLYGYT
d_gene: .; v_gene: TRBV30; j_gene: TRBJ1-2; CDR3aa: AWSVSGEDYGYT
d_gene: TRBD1; v_gene: TRBV28; j_gene: TRBJ1-5; CDR3aa: ASRSGGFQPQH
d_gene: TRBD2; v_gene: TRBV5-1; j_gene: TRBJ2-2; CDR3aa: ASTLAGGDLGELF
d_gene: TRBD1; v_gene: TRBV7-2; j_gene: TRBJ1-2; CDR3aa: ASSFTGGFGYGYT
d_gene: .; v_gene: TRBV5-6; j_gene: TRBJ1-2; CDR3aa: ASSLGRRGDGYT
d_gene: TRBD1; v_gene: TRBV3-1/TRBV3-2; j_gene: TRBJ1-4; CDR3aa: ASSQDSTGVNEKLF
d_gene: .; v_gene: TRBV5-1; j_gene: TRBJ2-2; CDR3aa: ASRLGGSYGELF
d_gene: .; v_gene: TRBV6-5; j_gene: TRBJ1-5; CDR3aa: ASSYQQGVRPQH
d_gene: TRBD1; v_gene: TRBV6-5; j_gene: TRBJ1-2; CDR3aa: ASKDRGANYGYT
d_gene: .; v_gene: TRBV28; j_gene: TRBJ1-5; CDR3aa: ASSSRDGAQPQH
d_gene: TRBD2; v_gene: TRBV2; j_gene: TRBJ2-3; CDR3aa: ASSGTSGDTQY
d_gene: .; v_gene: TRBV5-1; j_gene: TRBJ2-7; CDR3aa: ASRLSNRLSKY
d_gene: .; v_gene: TRBV7-7; j_gene: TRBJ2-3; CDR3aa: ASSLAGRGGTDTQY